The rows below give T cell receptor beta chains drawn from one sample of a study of blood T cell repertoires in COVID-19. Method: immunoSEQ multiplex PCR; TCRdb's copy keeps in-frame clones and lacks some. This table holds about 190,000 clones, roughly 87% found once. Sequenced input: peripheral blood. These receptors all stem from an older woman with COVID-19, enrolled during active disease. The CDR3 runs from the conserved cysteine through the conserved F or W. The order of the fields is J gene, clone size, D gene, V gene, CDR3 DNA, CDR3 protein. The D gene is left open where the match is weak. Rows may omit the clone size; those that give it use once, few, many or a size class.

j_call: TRBJ1-5
clone_size: .
d_call: .
v_call: TRBV28
cdr3_nt: TGTGCCAGCGGAATACAGCTTAGCAATCAGCCCCAGCATTTT
cdr3_aa: CASGIQLSNQPQHF

j_call: TRBJ2-1
clone_size: few
d_call: .
v_call: TRBV15
cdr3_nt: TGTGCCACCAGCAGTGAGCCGGGAGCCATCTTCAATGAGCAGTTCTTC
cdr3_aa: CATSSEPGAIFNEQFF

j_call: TRBJ1-1
clone_size: .
d_call: .
v_call: TRBV5-1
cdr3_nt: TGCGCCAGCAGCCAGGGACACCTTGGGGGAACTGAAGCTTTCTTT
cdr3_aa: CASSQGHLGGTEAFF

j_call: TRBJ2-7
clone_size: .
d_call: .
v_call: TRBV27
cdr3_nt: TGTGCCAGCAGTTCCATCCCCCCCGGTACCTACGAGCAGTACTTC
cdr3_aa: CASSSIPPGTYEQYF

j_call: TRBJ2-4
clone_size: .
d_call: .
v_call: TRBV5-4
cdr3_nt: TGTGCCAGCAGCTCACGTGCGGGGCCGAACATTCAGTACTTC
cdr3_aa: CASSSRAGPNIQYF

j_call: TRBJ2-5
clone_size: .
d_call: .
v_call: TRBV11-3
cdr3_nt: TGTGCCAGCAGCTTAGGACTGGGTTCTCAAGAGACCCAGTACTTC
cdr3_aa: CASSLGLGSQETQYF

j_call: TRBJ1-5
clone_size: .
d_call: TRBD1
v_call: TRBV12-5
cdr3_nt: TGTGCTAGTGGTTTGGTGGAGCTGGACAGGGGGCTTGAAAATCAGCCCCAGCATTTT
cdr3_aa: CASGLVELDRGLENQPQHF

j_call: TRBJ2-5
clone_size: few
d_call: TRBD1
v_call: TRBV5-6
cdr3_nt: TGTGCCAGCAGCGGGGCCCGGGACAGGGGCGGAGAGACCCAGTACTTC
cdr3_aa: CASSGARDRGGETQYF

j_call: TRBJ2-6
clone_size: .
d_call: .
v_call: TRBV5-6
cdr3_nt: TGTGCCAGCAGCTCAACAAAATCTGGGGCCAACGTCCTGACTTTC
cdr3_aa: CASSSTKSGANVLTF

j_call: TRBJ2-6
clone_size: .
d_call: .
v_call: TRBV5-1
cdr3_nt: TGCGCCAGCAGCTTGGCGGTCTCCTCTGGGGCCAACGTCCTGACTTTC
cdr3_aa: CASSLAVSSGANVLTF

j_call: TRBJ2-6
clone_size: .
d_call: .
v_call: TRBV19
cdr3_nt: TGTGCCAGTAGTGGAGGGGTTTCTGGGGCCAACGTCCTGACTTTC
cdr3_aa: CASSGGVSGANVLTF

j_call: TRBJ1-2
clone_size: few
d_call: TRBD1
v_call: TRBV4-2
cdr3_nt: TGTGCCAGCAGCCAAGACTCCCGACAGGGGGGGGAAACTGGCTACACCTTC
cdr3_aa: CASSQDSRQGGETGYTF

j_call: TRBJ1-6
clone_size: .
d_call: .
v_call: TRBV12-3/TRBV12-4
cdr3_nt: TGTGCCAGCACCAATACAGGGAATTCACCCCTCCACTTT
cdr3_aa: CASTNTGNSPLHF

j_call: TRBJ2-7
clone_size: .
d_call: .
v_call: TRBV6-5
cdr3_nt: TGTGCCAGCAGTTACTCAGGACAGCCCAGCTCCTACGAGCAGTACTTC
cdr3_aa: CASSYSGQPSSYEQYF

j_call: TRBJ1-1
clone_size: .
d_call: .
v_call: TRBV27
cdr3_nt: TGTGCCAGCAGTTTCTTCTACGGGGGTGAAGCTTTCTTT
cdr3_aa: CASSFFYGGEAFF

j_call: TRBJ2-5
clone_size: .
d_call: .
v_call: TRBV5-6
cdr3_nt: TGTGCCAGCACCTTGGGTTCCGGAGTGGGAGAGACCCAGTACTTC
cdr3_aa: CASTLGSGVGETQYF

j_call: TRBJ1-1
clone_size: few
d_call: TRBD1
v_call: TRBV2
cdr3_nt: TGTGCCAGTAGACAGGGGATGAACACTGAAGCTTTCTTT
cdr3_aa: CASRQGMNTEAFF

j_call: TRBJ1-2
clone_size: .
d_call: TRBD1
v_call: TRBV3-1/TRBV3-2
cdr3_nt: TGTGCCAGCAGCCACCCTACAGGGGGCGATAACTATGGCTACACCTTC
cdr3_aa: CASSHPTGGDNYGYTF

j_call: TRBJ2-5
clone_size: .
d_call: .
v_call: TRBV30
cdr3_nt: TGTGCCTGGAGTGTACGTGGAAGGGAGGTGGCCCCCCAAGAGACCCAGTACTTC
cdr3_aa: CAWSVRGREVAPQETQYF

j_call: TRBJ2-3
clone_size: .
d_call: TRBD2
v_call: TRBV27
cdr3_nt: TGTGCCACGACTAGCGAAACATCAGATACGCAGTATTTT
cdr3_aa: CATTSETSDTQYF

j_call: TRBJ1-2
clone_size: .
d_call: .
v_call: TRBV12-5
cdr3_nt: TGTGCTAGTGGTAACCGGTATGGCTACACCTTC
cdr3_aa: CASGNRYGYTF

j_call: TRBJ2-1
clone_size: .
d_call: TRBD2
v_call: TRBV19
cdr3_nt: TGTGCCAGTAGTACGACTAGCGGGGCTCCGGGAGGTGAGCAGTTCTTC
cdr3_aa: CASSTTSGAPGGEQFF

j_call: TRBJ1-6
clone_size: few
d_call: .
v_call: TRBV6-5
cdr3_nt: TGTGCCAGCAGTTCCAGTGGGAGTTCACCCCTCCACTTT
cdr3_aa: CASSSSGSSPLHF

j_call: TRBJ2-5
clone_size: .
d_call: .
v_call: TRBV5-1
cdr3_nt: TGCGCCAGCAGCTTGATCGGGGGTCAGCAAGAGACCCAGTACTTC
cdr3_aa: CASSLIGGQQETQYF

j_call: TRBJ1-2
clone_size: .
d_call: .
v_call: TRBV9
cdr3_nt: TGTGCCAGCAGCGTAGGAGGCGCTAACTATGGCTACACCTTC
cdr3_aa: CASSVGGANYGYTF

j_call: TRBJ2-3
clone_size: .
d_call: .
v_call: TRBV11-1
cdr3_nt: TGTGCCAGCAGAGACGACAGGATTAGCACAGATACGCAGTATTTT
cdr3_aa: CASRDDRISTDTQYF

j_call: TRBJ2-1
clone_size: .
d_call: .
v_call: TRBV28
cdr3_nt: TGTGCCAGCGGGGCGAGCTCCTACAATGAGCAGTTCTTC
cdr3_aa: CASGASSYNEQFF

j_call: TRBJ1-6
clone_size: few
d_call: .
v_call: TRBV5-1
cdr3_nt: TGCGCCAGCAGCTTGGACAGGCAAAATAATTCACCCCTCCACTTT
cdr3_aa: CASSLDRQNNSPLHF

j_call: TRBJ2-3
clone_size: .
d_call: TRBD2
v_call: TRBV5-4
cdr3_nt: TGTGCCAGCAGCTTGCAGCGGGGGGTCACAGATACGCAGTATTTT
cdr3_aa: CASSLQRGVTDTQYF

j_call: TRBJ2-3
clone_size: once
d_call: .
v_call: TRBV10-3
cdr3_nt: TGTGCCATCAGTGAGGACAACACAGATACGCAGTATTTT
cdr3_aa: CAISEDNTDTQYF

j_call: TRBJ2-2
clone_size: .
d_call: TRBD2
v_call: TRBV7-2
cdr3_nt: TGTGCCAGCAGCCCGCGGGGGGGCCTTAATACCGGGGAGCTGTTTTTT
cdr3_aa: CASSPRGGLNTGELFF

j_call: TRBJ2-2
clone_size: .
d_call: .
v_call: TRBV5-4
cdr3_nt: TGTGCCAGCAGCGCCGGGGGACTCGAACTCACCGGGGAGCTGTTTTTT
cdr3_aa: CASSAGGLELTGELFF

j_call: TRBJ1-5
clone_size: .
d_call: TRBD1
v_call: TRBV19
cdr3_nt: TGTGCCAGTAGAGAGGTCGCCCGGGACAGTCAGCATTTT
cdr3_aa: CASREVARDSQHF

j_call: TRBJ2-3
clone_size: .
d_call: TRBD2
v_call: TRBV7-2
cdr3_nt: TGTGCCAGCAGCTTAGGAGCGGGGGGGCGGACAGATACGCAGTATTTT
cdr3_aa: CASSLGAGGRTDTQYF

j_call: TRBJ2-5
clone_size: .
d_call: .
v_call: TRBV6-5
cdr3_nt: TGTGCCAGCAGTTACTCGCTAGCGTGGGCGAAAGAGACCCAGTACTTC
cdr3_aa: CASSYSLAWAKETQYF

j_call: TRBJ2-1
clone_size: .
d_call: TRBD1
v_call: TRBV3-1/TRBV3-2
cdr3_nt: TGTGCCAGCAGCCTCGGACAGGCCACGGGCAATGAGCAGTTCTTC
cdr3_aa: CASSLGQATGNEQFF

j_call: TRBJ2-1
clone_size: few
d_call: TRBD2
v_call: TRBV23-1
cdr3_nt: TGCGCCAGCAGTAGCGGGACTAGCGGGAGCCGGAATGAGCAGTTCTTC
cdr3_aa: CASSSGTSGSRNEQFF

j_call: TRBJ2-1
clone_size: .
d_call: .
v_call: TRBV7-3
cdr3_nt: TGTGCCAGCAGCCACGGACAGTACAATGAGCAGTTCTTC
cdr3_aa: CASSHGQYNEQFF

j_call: TRBJ1-1
clone_size: .
d_call: .
v_call: TRBV11-1
cdr3_nt: TGTGCCAGCAGCTTAGGTTTGGCAGTTGAAGCTTTCTTT
cdr3_aa: CASSLGLAVEAFF

j_call: TRBJ1-2
clone_size: .
d_call: TRBD1
v_call: TRBV9
cdr3_nt: TGTGCCAGCAGCACCGGGACAGGGGGCTACACCTTC
cdr3_aa: CASSTGTGGYTF

j_call: TRBJ2-3
clone_size: .
d_call: .
v_call: TRBV5-1
cdr3_nt: TGCGCCAGCAGCCTGACAGGCTATAGCACAGATACGCAGTATTTT
cdr3_aa: CASSLTGYSTDTQYF

j_call: TRBJ1-6
clone_size: .
d_call: .
v_call: TRBV5-1
cdr3_nt: TGCGCCAGCAGCTTAAACGTCTTCGTGGGGGGGAATTCACCCCTCCACTTT
cdr3_aa: CASSLNVFVGGNSPLHF

j_call: TRBJ2-5
clone_size: .
d_call: TRBD1
v_call: TRBV2
cdr3_nt: TGTGCCAGCAGGGGGACAGGGAGGCAAGAGACCCAGTACTTC
cdr3_aa: CASRGTGRQETQYF

j_call: TRBJ1-5
clone_size: .
d_call: .
v_call: TRBV6-5
cdr3_nt: TGTGCCAGCAGGCCGTCGGGGATATCGAATCAGCCCCAGCATTTT
cdr3_aa: CASRPSGISNQPQHF

j_call: TRBJ2-2
clone_size: .
d_call: TRBD1
v_call: TRBV5-4
cdr3_nt: TGTGCCAGCAGTCGACAGGGGGCCGGGGAGCTGTTTTTT
cdr3_aa: CASSRQGAGELFF

j_call: TRBJ2-3
clone_size: .
d_call: TRBD2
v_call: TRBV6-2/TRBV6-3
cdr3_nt: TGTGCCAGCAGTCCCTATGGACTAGCGGGAGGCAGCACAGATACGCAGTATTTT
cdr3_aa: CASSPYGLAGGSTDTQYF

j_call: TRBJ2-3
clone_size: .
d_call: TRBD2
v_call: TRBV5-4
cdr3_nt: TGTGCCAGCAGCTTAGGCGGGAGGGCCTTAGATACGCAGTATTTT
cdr3_aa: CASSLGGRALDTQYF

j_call: TRBJ1-2
clone_size: .
d_call: .
v_call: TRBV29-1
cdr3_nt: TGCAGCGATACTTCGGGGTATGGCTACACCTTC
cdr3_aa: CSDTSGYGYTF

j_call: TRBJ2-5
clone_size: .
d_call: TRBD2
v_call: TRBV10-1
cdr3_nt: TGCGCCAGCAGTGAAAGCGGGGGGCGCCAGGAGACCCAGTACTTC
cdr3_aa: CASSESGGRQETQYF

j_call: TRBJ1-2
clone_size: .
d_call: .
v_call: TRBV28
cdr3_nt: TGTGCCAGCAGTCTCTGGGACTTTAACTATGGCTACACCTTC
cdr3_aa: CASSLWDFNYGYTF

j_call: TRBJ2-5
clone_size: .
d_call: .
v_call: TRBV5-4
cdr3_nt: TGTGCCAGCAGCTCCCTCGATTTAGCAAAGACCCAGTACTTC
cdr3_aa: CASSSLDLAKTQYF

j_call: TRBJ1-1
clone_size: .
d_call: TRBD1
v_call: TRBV5-1
cdr3_nt: TGCGCCAGCAGCTTCAGAGAACAGGGGTGGTACACTGAAGCTTTCTTT
cdr3_aa: CASSFREQGWYTEAFF

j_call: TRBJ2-3
clone_size: .
d_call: TRBD1
v_call: TRBV19
cdr3_nt: TGTGCCAGTAGTTTAAACAGGGGGTCGACAGATACGCAGTATTTT
cdr3_aa: CASSLNRGSTDTQYF